The present TCR beta chain was sequenced within a study of identical twins' blood T cells. This CDR3 is 17 amino acids long. Trimming cost V 3 bases and J 1 base; bases outside gene matches: 5. Germline V gene sequence: CDR1 MNHEY, CDR2 SVGEGT. TCRdb analysed the 5' RACE reads with MiXCR anew, one entry per CDR3 protein. This sample has roughly 380,000 distinct CDR3 sequences, with over 25% found just once. Input material: PBMCs. The receptor was derived from a woman aged 18-49 years in good health. The chain links TRBV6-2 or TRBV6-3 to TRBJ2-7, with 14 bases that match TRBD2. Here the CDR3 DNA reads TGTGCCAGCAGTTATCTCCGACTAGCGGGAGGGTCCTACGAGCAGTACTTC. Translated, it gives CASSYLRLAGGSYEQYF.